This T cell receptor (beta chain) was obtained from a study of T cell changes during pregnancy in multiple sclerosis. Data came from immunoSEQ multiplex PCR; TCRdb stores just in-frame clones and leaves some out. The sample lists approximately 48,000 clones, about 93% occurring once. The germline CDR1 and CDR2 sequences are KGHSH and LQKENI. CDR3 length equals 13 residues. Losses at the gene ends were 8 bases for V and 1 base for J; bases not matched to a gene: 3. This TCR was sampled from a female donor with multiple sclerosis, enrolled in a pregnancy study. Sequencing used CD4+ T cells from peripheral blood mononuclear cells, obtained after pregnancy. The rearrangement joins TRBV18 to TRBJ1-1, with TRBD1 matching over 8 bases. CDR3 sequence (DNA): TGTGCCAGCCGACAGGGGCGGAACACTGAAGCTTTCTTT. Residues: CASRQGRNTEAFF.